This T cell receptor beta chain was obtained from a study of T cell repertoires in cytomegalovirus infection. As for the study in general: Public TCR beta signatures were indicative of both CMV infection and a matching HLA type.

Germline V gene sequence: CDR1 SEHNR, CDR2 FQNEAQ (reference sequence). The CDR3 is 14 residues long. V lost 8 bases to trimming and J lost 2 bases, with 16 bases between them. TCRdb reprocessed the reads with MiXCR, giving one entry per CDR3 protein. The table shows some 400,000 distinct CDR3 sequences, with 25% to 40% occurring only once. The chain has TRBV7-9 and TRBJ2-7; perhaps TRBD1 as D (5 bases). Specimen: PBMCs. This sequence originates from a human donor in good health (CMV status not recorded). Some clones in this sample may be carry-over from other donors' samples. DNA for the CDR3: TGTGCCAGCGCGATGTTTGACAGAACCTACGAGCAGTACTTC. Translated, it gives CASAMFDRTYEQYF.